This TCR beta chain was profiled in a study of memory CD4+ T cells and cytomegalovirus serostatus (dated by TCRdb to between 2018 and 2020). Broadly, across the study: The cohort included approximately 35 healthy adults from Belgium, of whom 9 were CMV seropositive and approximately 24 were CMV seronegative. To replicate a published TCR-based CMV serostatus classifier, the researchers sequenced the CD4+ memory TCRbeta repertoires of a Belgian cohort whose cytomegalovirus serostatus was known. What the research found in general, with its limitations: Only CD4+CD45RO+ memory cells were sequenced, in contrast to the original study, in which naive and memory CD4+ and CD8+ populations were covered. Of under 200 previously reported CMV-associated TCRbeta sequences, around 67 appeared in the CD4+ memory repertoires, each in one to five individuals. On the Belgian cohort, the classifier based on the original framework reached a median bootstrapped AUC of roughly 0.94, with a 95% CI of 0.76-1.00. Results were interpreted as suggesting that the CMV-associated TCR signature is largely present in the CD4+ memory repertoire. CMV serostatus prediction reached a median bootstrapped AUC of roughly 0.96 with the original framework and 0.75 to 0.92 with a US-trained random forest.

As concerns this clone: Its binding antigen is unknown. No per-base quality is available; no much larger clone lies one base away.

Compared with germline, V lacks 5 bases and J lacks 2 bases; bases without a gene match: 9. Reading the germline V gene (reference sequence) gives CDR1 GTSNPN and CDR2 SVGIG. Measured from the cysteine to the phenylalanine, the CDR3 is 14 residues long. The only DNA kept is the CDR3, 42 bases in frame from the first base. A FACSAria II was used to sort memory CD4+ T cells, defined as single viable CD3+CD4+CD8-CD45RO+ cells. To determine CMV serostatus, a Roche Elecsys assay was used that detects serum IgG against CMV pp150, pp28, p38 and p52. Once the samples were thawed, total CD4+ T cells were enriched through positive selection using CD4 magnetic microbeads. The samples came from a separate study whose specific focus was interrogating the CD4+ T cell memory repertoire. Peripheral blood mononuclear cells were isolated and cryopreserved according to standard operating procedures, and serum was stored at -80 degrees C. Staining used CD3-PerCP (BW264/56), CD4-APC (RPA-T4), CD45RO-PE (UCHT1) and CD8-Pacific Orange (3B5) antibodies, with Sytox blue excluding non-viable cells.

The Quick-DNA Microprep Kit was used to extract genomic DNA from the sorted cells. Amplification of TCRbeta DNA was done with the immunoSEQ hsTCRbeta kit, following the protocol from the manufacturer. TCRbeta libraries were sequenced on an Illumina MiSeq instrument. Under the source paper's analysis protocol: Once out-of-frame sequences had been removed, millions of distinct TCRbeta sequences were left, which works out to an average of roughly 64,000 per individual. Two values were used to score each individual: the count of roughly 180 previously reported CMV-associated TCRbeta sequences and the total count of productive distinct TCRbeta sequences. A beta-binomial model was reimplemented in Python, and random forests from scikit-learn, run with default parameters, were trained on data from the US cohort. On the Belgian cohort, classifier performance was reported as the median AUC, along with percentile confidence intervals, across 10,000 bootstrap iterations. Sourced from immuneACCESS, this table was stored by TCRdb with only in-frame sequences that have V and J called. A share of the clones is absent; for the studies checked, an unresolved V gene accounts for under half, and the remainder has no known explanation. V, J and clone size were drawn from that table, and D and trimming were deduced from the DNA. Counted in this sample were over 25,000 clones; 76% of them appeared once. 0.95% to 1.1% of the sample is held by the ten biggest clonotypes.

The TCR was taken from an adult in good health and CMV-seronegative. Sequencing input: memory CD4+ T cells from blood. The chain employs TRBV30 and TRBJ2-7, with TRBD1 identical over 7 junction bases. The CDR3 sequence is CAWVARDRAYEQYF. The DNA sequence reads TGTGCCTGGGTAGCCAGAGACAGGGCCTACGAGCAGTACTTC.